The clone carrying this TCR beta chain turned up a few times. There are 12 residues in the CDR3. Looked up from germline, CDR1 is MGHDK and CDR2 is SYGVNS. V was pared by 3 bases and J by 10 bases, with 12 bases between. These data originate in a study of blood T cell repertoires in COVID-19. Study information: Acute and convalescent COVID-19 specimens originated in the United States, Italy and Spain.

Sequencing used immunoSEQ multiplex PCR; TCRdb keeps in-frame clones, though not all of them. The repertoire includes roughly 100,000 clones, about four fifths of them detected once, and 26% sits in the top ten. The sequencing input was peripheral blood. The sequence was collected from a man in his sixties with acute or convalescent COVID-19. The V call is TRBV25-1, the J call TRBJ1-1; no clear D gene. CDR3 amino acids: CASSDGVGGAFF. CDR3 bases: TGTGCCAGCAGTGATGGGGTCGGAGGAGCTTTCTTT.